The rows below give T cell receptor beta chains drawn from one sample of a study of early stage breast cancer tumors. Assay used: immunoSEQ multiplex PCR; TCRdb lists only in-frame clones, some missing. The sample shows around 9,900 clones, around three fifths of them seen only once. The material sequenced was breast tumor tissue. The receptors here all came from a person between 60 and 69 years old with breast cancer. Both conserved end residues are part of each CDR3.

CASSAQGASTNYGYTF | 16 | TRBV9
CSVIGTGVTDTQYF | 14 | TRBV29-1
CASILSGTSYEQYF | 14 | TRBV6-1
CASSPPGRFLNKGAFF | 16 | TRBV14
CASSSSREIGELFF | 14 | TRBV7-9
CASSPVMGGTEAFF | 14 | TRBV18
CASSRDSSNEQFF | 13 | TRBV11-3
CASSGERGAYNEQFF | 15 | TRBV2
CASNWGTGANVLTF | 14 | TRBV7-8
CASTQGTSGYNEQFF | 15 | TRBV5-1
CASSVSELYGYTF | 13 | TRBV5-5
CASSLAGAWNQPQHF | 15 | TRBV11-3
CASSKVSPKYTEAFF | 15 | TRBV19
CASSISAGALNGYTF | 15 | TRBV19
CASSEGGSSGANVLTF | 16 | TRBV2
CASSLAGVGETQYF | 14 | TRBV7-7
CASTRQPGTPYNEQFF | 16 | TRBV11-2
CASSPYNEQFF | 11 | TRBV7-9
CASSLVYLGNTIYF | 14 | TRBV11-2
CASSEESLAGGEVFF | 15 | TRBV2